This TCR beta chain was profiled in a study of T cell responses to AZD1222 COVID-19 vaccine. Whole-study findings and limits: Donors skewed white British and female; clonal diversity was possibly underestimated. Every sample of the repertoires postdated the peak T cell response.

Germline CDR1 is SQVTM and CDR2 is ANQGSEA. This CDR3 contains 16 residues. V lost 4 bases and J lost 2, with 21 bases in between. Concerning this clone itself: Its specificity is unknown.

Profiling relied on immunoSEQ multiplex PCR, and the TCRdb table lists in-frame clones only, not all of them. The sample consists of about 110,000 clones, roughly 89% of them appearing once. The clonotype originates from an adult who received the AZD1222 COVID-19 vaccine. Material: peripheral blood, obtained 28 days after the second AZD1222 dose. This sequence joins TRBV29-1 and TRBJ2-7; TRBD1 is a possible D gene (6 bases). The CDR3 DNA follows: TGCAGCGTTGTCCCCCGGGACACCCCCCGGACCTACGAGCAGTACTTC. Amino acid sequence: CSVVPRDTPRTYEQYF.